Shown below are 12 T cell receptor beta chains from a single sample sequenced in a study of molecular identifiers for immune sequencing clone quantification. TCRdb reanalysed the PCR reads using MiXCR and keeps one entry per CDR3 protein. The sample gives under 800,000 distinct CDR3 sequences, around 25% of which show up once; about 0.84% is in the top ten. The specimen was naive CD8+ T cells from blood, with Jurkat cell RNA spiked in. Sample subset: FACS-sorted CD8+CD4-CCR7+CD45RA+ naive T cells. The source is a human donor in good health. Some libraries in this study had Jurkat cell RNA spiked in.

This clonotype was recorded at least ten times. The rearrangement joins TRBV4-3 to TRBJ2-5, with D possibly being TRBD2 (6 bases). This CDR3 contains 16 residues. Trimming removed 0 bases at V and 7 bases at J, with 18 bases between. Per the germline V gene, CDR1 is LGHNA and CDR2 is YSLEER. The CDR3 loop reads CASSQDLSGVLGTQYF. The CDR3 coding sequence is TGCGCCAGCAGCCAAGATCTTTCGGGGGTCCTGGGGACCCAGTACTTC.

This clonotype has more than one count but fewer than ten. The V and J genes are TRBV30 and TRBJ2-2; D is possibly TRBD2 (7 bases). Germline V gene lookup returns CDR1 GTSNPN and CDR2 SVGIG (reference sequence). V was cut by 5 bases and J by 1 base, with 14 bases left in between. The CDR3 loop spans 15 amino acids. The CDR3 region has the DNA TGTGCCTGGGAGGGGGGGAGGAAGAACACCGGGGAGCTGTTTTTT. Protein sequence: CAWEGGRKNTGELFF.

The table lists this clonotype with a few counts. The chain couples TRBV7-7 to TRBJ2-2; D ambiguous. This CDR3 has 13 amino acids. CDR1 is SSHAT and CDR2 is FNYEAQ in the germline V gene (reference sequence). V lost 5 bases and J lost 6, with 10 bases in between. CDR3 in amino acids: CASSPAWAGELFF. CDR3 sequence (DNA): TGTGCCAGCAGCCCTGCGTGGGCCGGGGAGCTGTTTTTT.

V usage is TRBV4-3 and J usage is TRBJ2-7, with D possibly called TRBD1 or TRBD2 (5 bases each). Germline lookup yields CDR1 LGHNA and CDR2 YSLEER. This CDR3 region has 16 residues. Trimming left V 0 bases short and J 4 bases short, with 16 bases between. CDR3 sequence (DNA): TGCGCCAGCAGCCAAGATTTAGCAGGGACCAGTTACGAGCAGTACTTC. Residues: CASSQDLAGTSYEQYF.

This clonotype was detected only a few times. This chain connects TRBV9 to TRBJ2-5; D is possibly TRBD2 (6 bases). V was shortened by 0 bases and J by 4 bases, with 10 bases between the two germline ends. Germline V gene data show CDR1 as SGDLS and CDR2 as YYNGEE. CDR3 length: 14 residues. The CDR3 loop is CASSVAPGRETQYF. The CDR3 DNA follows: TGTGCCAGCAGCGTAGCCCCCGGGAGAGAGACCCAGTACTTC.

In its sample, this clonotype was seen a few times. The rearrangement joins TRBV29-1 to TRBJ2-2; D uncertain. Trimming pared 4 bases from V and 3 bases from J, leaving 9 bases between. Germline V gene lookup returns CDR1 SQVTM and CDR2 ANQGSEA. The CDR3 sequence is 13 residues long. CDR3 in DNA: TGCAGCGTTGTACGCCCGGACACCGGGGAGCTGTTTTTT. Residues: CSVVRPDTGELFF.

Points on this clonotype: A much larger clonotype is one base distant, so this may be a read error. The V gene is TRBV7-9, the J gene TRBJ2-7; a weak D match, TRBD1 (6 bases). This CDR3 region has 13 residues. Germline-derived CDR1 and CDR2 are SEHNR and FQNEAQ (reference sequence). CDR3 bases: TGTGCCAGCAGCCCTTGGACAGCCTACGATCAGTACTTC. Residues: CASSPWTAYDQYF.

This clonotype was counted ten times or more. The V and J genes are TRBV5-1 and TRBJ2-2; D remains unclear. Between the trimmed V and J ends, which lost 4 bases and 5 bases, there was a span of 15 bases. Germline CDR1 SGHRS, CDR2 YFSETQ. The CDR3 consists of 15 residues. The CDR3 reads CASSLDLRGTGELFF. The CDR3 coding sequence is TGCGCCAGCAGCCTTGACCTAAGAGGAACCGGGGAGCTGTTTTTT.

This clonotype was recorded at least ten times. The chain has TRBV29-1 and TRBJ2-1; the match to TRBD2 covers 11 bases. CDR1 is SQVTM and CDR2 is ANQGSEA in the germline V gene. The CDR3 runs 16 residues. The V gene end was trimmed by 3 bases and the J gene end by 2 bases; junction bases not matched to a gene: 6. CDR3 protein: CSVDGLAGGPYNEQFF. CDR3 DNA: TGCAGCGTTGATGGTCTAGCGGGAGGCCCCTACAATGAGCAGTTCTTC.

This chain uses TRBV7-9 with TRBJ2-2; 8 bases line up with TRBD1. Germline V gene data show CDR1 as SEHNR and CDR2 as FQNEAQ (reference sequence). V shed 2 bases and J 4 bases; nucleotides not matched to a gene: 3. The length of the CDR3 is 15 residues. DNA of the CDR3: TGTGCCAGCAGCTTACTGACAGGGGCCACCGGGGAGCTGTTTTTT. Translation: CASSLLTGATGELFF.

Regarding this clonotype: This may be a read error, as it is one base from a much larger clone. CDR3: CASSQDSGGFYEQYF. CDR3 bases: TGCGCCAGCAGCCAAGATTCCGGGGGGTTCTACGAGCAGTACTTC. This chain links TRBV4-1 with TRBJ2-7; 7 nucleotides line up with TRBD2. There are 15 residues in the CDR3. Germline V gene sequence: CDR1 MGHRA, CDR2 YSYEKL. V was clipped by 0 bases and J by 3 bases; unmatched bases: 5.

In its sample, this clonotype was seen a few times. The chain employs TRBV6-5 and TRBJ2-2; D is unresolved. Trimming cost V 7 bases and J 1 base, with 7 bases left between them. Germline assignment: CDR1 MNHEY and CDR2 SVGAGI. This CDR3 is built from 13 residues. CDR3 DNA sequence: TGTGCCAGCATTGGGCTGAACACCGGGGAGCTGTTTTTT. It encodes CASIGLNTGELFF.